The clone carrying this TCR beta chain occurred many times. Its antigen is still unknown. This record comes from a study of response to subunit inactivated influenza vaccine. General study findings and limits: That few new T cells are recruited by each seasonal influenza vaccination was the authors' suggestion.

TCRdb reprocessed the RT-PCR reads with MiXCR, giving one entry per CDR3 protein. The sample lists about 520,000 distinct CDR3 sequences, roughly 7.9% occurring once. CDR3 size: 13 residues. V lost 2 bases, J lost 5 bases, and 11 bases lay in between. Germline V gene sequence: CDR1 DFQATT, CDR2 SNEGSKA (reference sequence). The TCR originated in a man between 50 and 69 years old who received an inactivated influenza vaccine. Sequencing was performed on PBMCs from blood, taken roughly 24 months after vaccination. The chain joins TRBV20-1 to TRBJ2-3; D gene uncertain. CDR3 loop: CSARWAVVDTQYF. CDR3 in DNA: TGCAGTGCTAGATGGGCGGTCGTAGATACGCAGTATTTT.